The following is a T cell receptor beta chain sequence with its context. The data were obtained in a study of T cells in Graves' hyperthyroidism and ophthalmopathy. Whole-study context: The initial diagnosis was the point when peripheral blood was collected, ahead of any treatment.

Source material for PBMCs was more than 7.5 ml fresh peripheral blood. Trimming cost V 0 bases and J 15 bases, with 10 bases left between them. The CDR3 spans 12 residues. Germline V lookup: CDR1 SGHKS, CDR2 YYEKEE (reference sequence). Amplification of TCR beta CDR3 regions was performed using RNA transcripts as template. First-round RT-PCR of the TCR CDR3 relied on the HTBI primer set. TCRdb redid the calling of the multiplex PCR reads with MiXCR, one entry per CDR3 protein. This table has over 700,000 distinct CDR3 sequences, 30% to 40% appearing once. The chain couples TRBV5-5 to TRBJ1-6; no definite D call. This receptor was identified in a woman aged 40 to 55 with Graves' hyperthyroidism. Sequenced sample: blood. This CDR3 reads CASSLGSHVLHF. The CDR3 bases are TGTGCCAGCAGCTTGGGCAGTCATGTCCTCCACTTT.